What follows are 19 T cell receptor beta chains derived from one specimen sequenced in a study of blood T cell repertoires in COVID-19. The repertoire was sequenced with immunoSEQ multiplex PCR; TCRdb's copy has only in-frame clones and lacks some. The sample records around 130,000 clones, 65% to 90% being singletons. The sequencing input was peripheral blood. All receptors come from a man aged 45-65 years with acute or convalescent COVID-19.

The chain links TRBV6-5 to TRBJ1-2, with 7 bases that match TRBD1. With V trimmed by 8 bases and J by 5 bases, 8 bases remained unmatched. The CDR3 spans 13 residues. The V gene's germline CDR1 is MNHEY and CDR2 SVGAGI. The CDR3 DNA is TGTGCCAGCCGAGGGGGCCGAACTTATGGCTACACCTTC. Translation gives CASRGGRTYGYTF.

The genes are TRBV6-5 and TRBJ1-5; TRBD1 aligns across 7 bases. The trim removed 10 bases at V and 0 bases at J, leaving 3 bases unmatched. Looked up from germline, CDR1 is MNHEY and CDR2 is SVGAGI. The CDR3 spans 13 residues. In nucleotides, the CDR3 is TGTGCCACCACAGGGGATAGCAATCAGCCCCAGCATTTT. As protein: CATTGDSNQPQHF.

Of note for this clone: Other DNA sequences within the sample encode an identical CDR3. The chain joins TRBV24-1 to TRBJ2-5, with TRBD1 matching 8 bases. This CDR3 region has 16 residues. J gave up 5 bases and V 4 bases, and 11 bases lay outside the gene matches. Germline V lookup: CDR1 KGHDR, CDR2 SFDVKD. The CDR3, as DNA: TGTGCCACCAGTGACCCCGGACAGGGTCGAGGGGAGACCCAGTACTTC. Its translation is CATSDPGQGRGETQYF.

This chain uses TRBV7-3 with TRBJ2-1, with 8 bases fitting TRBD1. Germline lookup yields CDR1 SGHTA and CDR2 FQGTGA. The CDR3 consists of 15 residues. With V trimmed by 4 bases and J by 3 bases, 5 bases remained unmatched. The CDR3 sequence is CASSSGTGYYNEQFF. In nucleotides, the CDR3 is TGTGCCAGCAGCTCCGGGACAGGCTACTACAATGAGCAGTTCTTC.

The V call is TRBV2, the J call TRBJ1-5, with D hard to call. Trimming left V 2 bases short and J 6 bases short, with 14 bases between. Germline V lookup: CDR1 SNHLY, CDR2 FYNNEI. This CDR3 contains 15 residues. The CDR3 coding sequence is TGTGCCAGCAGTGAAAGGCCGGCTAGCCGTCAGCCCCAGCATTTT. Encoded protein: CASSERPASRQPQHF.

There are a few counts of this clone. This chain uses TRBV9 with TRBJ1-3; D remains ambiguous. The CDR3 spans 14 residues. V lost 0 bases and J 4 bases, leaving 8 bases between the germline ends. CDR1 is SGDLS and CDR2 is YYNGEE in the germline V gene. CDR3 sequence reads: CASSVVSSGNTIYF. The DNA of the CDR3 is TGTGCCAGCAGCGTAGTATCTTCCGGAAACACCATATATTTT.

With regard to this clone: Other DNA sequences in the sample encode the same CDR3. The chain carries TRBV18 and TRBJ1-4, with D perhaps matching TRBD1 (6 bases). This CDR3 has 14 residues. Germline values: CDR1 KGHSH, CDR2 LQKENI. V lost 3 bases, J lost 4 bases, and 9 bases lay in between. The CDR3 bases are TGTGCCAGCTCACCGACAGGAGGTAATGAAAAACTGTTTTTT. It yields the protein CASSPTGGNEKLFF. The full variable domain, rest sourced from reference TRBV18 and TRBJ1-4, is NAGVMQNPRHLVRRRGQEARLRCSPMKGHSHVYWYRQLPEEGLKFMVYLQKENIIDESGMPKERFSAEFPKEGPSILRIQQVVRGDSAAYFCASSPTGGNEKLFFGSGTQLSVL.

CDR3 nucleotides: TGTGCCAGTAAAAAACGGGCAGGGTTCGATGAAAAACTGTTTTTT. As protein: CASKKRAGFDEKLFF. V is TRBV19 and J is TRBJ1-4; D possibly corresponds to TRBD1 (5 bases). CDR3 length equals 15 residues. Germline-derived CDR1 and CDR2 are LNHDA and SQIVND (reference sequence). The V end lost 7 bases, the J end lost 6 bases, and 18 bases lay between the germline ends.

The genes are TRBV6-5 and TRBJ2-5; 11 positions match TRBD1. V shed 6 bases and J 5 bases; nucleotides not matched to a gene: 8. CDR1 and CDR2 (germline): MNHEY, SVGAGI. CDR3 length: 15 residues. The CDR3 region has the DNA TGTGCCAGCAGCTTAGGACAGGGGGCACGGGAGACCCAGTACTTC. Translation gives CASSLGQGARETQYF.

The CDR3 reads CSAGQGPTSNYGYTF. In nucleotides, the CDR3 is TGCAGCGCAGGACAGGGCCCCACTTCTAACTATGGCTACACCTTC. The chain recombines TRBV29-1 with TRBJ1-2, with 8 bases aligning to TRBD1. The V gene's germline CDR1 is SQVTM and CDR2 ANQGSEA. The CDR3 consists of 15 residues. V trimming: 7 bases; J trimming: 0 bases; junction bases outside the gene matches: 10.

V and J are TRBV4-1 and TRBJ1-1, with a weak D call TRBD1 (5 bases). There are 14 residues in the CDR3. CDR1 is MGHRA, CDR2 YSYEKL, per germline. The V and J ends lost 6 bases and 1 base respectively, with 12 bases between them. The CDR3 loop is CASRVGRTNTEAFF. CDR3 sequence (DNA): TGCGCCAGCAGGGTGGGGCGAACGAACACTGAAGCTTTCTTT.

This chain links TRBV7-9 with TRBJ2-5; a weak D match, TRBD2 (6 bases). The length of the CDR3 is 16 residues. Per germline, CDR1 SEHNR and CDR2 FQNEAQ (reference sequence). V was clipped by 5 bases and J by 5 bases, with 21 bases between them. The CDR3 nucleotides read TGTGCCAGCAGCCCCCGGGACTCCACCCGGCAGGAGACCCAGTACTTC. Its translation is CASSPRDSTRQETQYF.

V is TRBV7-3 and J is TRBJ2-6; D remains ambiguous. The CDR3 extends over 15 amino acids. V shed 3 bases and J shed 4 bases, with 10 bases lying between them. Germline V CDR1 and CDR2: SGHTA, FQGTGA. The CDR3 protein is CASSFSRSGANVLTF. CDR3 nucleotides: TGTGCCAGCAGCTTTAGCCGCTCGGGGGCCAACGTCCTGACTTTC.

The V call is TRBV6-1, the J call TRBJ2-5; D is perhaps TRBD1 (6 bases). This CDR3 spans 16 amino acids. With 4 bases removed from V and 6 bases from J, the gap between germline ends came to 21 bases. Looked up from germline, CDR1 is MNHNS and CDR2 is SASEGT. CDR3 DNA: TGTGCCAGCAGTGCACCGGGACAAGGAGGAGGTCAGACCCAGTACTTC. Translated, it gives CASSAPGQGGGQTQYF.

The V call is TRBV14, the J call TRBJ2-3; 10 bases map to TRBD2. V shed 1 base, J shed 0 bases, and the junction held 10 bases outside the gene matches. Per germline, CDR1 SGHDN and CDR2 FVKESK. The CDR3 covers 19 residues. DNA for the CDR3: TGTGCCAGCAGCCAAGTTGCGTCTAGCGGGGGCGTAAGCACAGATACGCAGTATTTT. Residues: CASSQVASSGGVSTDTQYF.

J is TRBJ2-5 and V is TRBV27, with D possibly being TRBD1 (6 bases). V was clipped by 6 bases and J by 3 bases, with 11 bases between them. Germline V lookup: CDR1 MNHEY, CDR2 SMNVEV (reference sequence). This CDR3 comprises 13 residues. CDR3 amino acids: CASRRTDEETQYF. The CDR3 DNA reads TGTGCCAGCAGGCGGACAGACGAAGAGACCCAGTACTTC.

The J gene is TRBJ1-5, the V gene TRBV27; possible D gene TRBD1, 5 bases. V shed 7 bases and J shed 5 bases, with 15 bases lying between them. The CDR3 contains 14 residues. CDR1 MNHEY and CDR2 SMNVEV come from the germline V gene (reference sequence). As DNA, the CDR3 is TGTGCCAGCACCGCAAGCGGGGGGGATCAGCCCCAGCATTTT. Protein sequence: CASTASGGDQPQHF.

The rearrangement joins TRBV12-3 or TRBV12-4 to TRBJ1-2, with TRBD1 as a possible D gene (5 bases). Trimming removed 5 bases at V and 4 bases at J, with 5 bases between. The CDR3 covers 11 residues. The CDR3 spells CASSQGYGYTF. Here the CDR3 DNA reads TGTGCCAGCAGTCAGGGCTATGGCTACACCTTC.

This clone was counted only a few times. This sequence joins TRBV28 and TRBJ1-1; 9 bases are shared with TRBD1. With 5 bases clipped from V and 3 bases from J, the junction kept 10 bases outside the gene matches. Germline V gives CDR1 MDHEN, CDR2 SYDVKM. This CDR3 has 16 amino acids. The chain's CDR3 is CASSTPPGQGDTEAFF. CDR3 nucleotides: TGTGCCAGCAGTACGCCCCCGGGACAGGGCGACACTGAAGCTTTCTTT. Using reference TRBV28 and TRBJ1-1 for the parts outside the CDR3, the full variable domain is DVKVTQSSRYLVKRTGEKVFLECVQDMDHENMFWYRQDPGLGLRLIYFSYDVKMKEKGDIPEGYSVSREKKERFSLILESASTNQTSMYLCASSTPPGQGDTEAFFGQGTRLTVV.